Listed below are T cell receptor beta chains from one sample, sequenced in a study of blood T cell repertoires in COVID-19. Repertoires were generated with immunoSEQ multiplex PCR, while TCRdb's copy carries only in-frame clones and drops some. Altogether fewer than 300,000 clones are present, roughly 88% being singletons, with the ten largest covering 0.95% to 1.5%. The source material was PBMCs or T cells enriched from blood (not recorded which). All receptors derive from a middle-aged woman with acute COVID-19. The CDR3 runs from the conserved cysteine through the conserved F or W. A D gene is named only where the DNA matches it firmly. Clone size appears in some rows only: once, few, many, or a class for an expanded clone.

v_call	cdr3_length	d_call	j_call	clone_size	cdr3_aa	cdr3_nt
TRBV19	15	-	TRBJ2-3	-	CASSIGNRDPDTQYF	TGTGCCAGTAGTATTGGAAACAGGGACCCAGATACGCAGTATTTT
TRBV7-2	15	-	TRBJ1-1	-	CASSALGLMNTEAFF	TGTGCCAGCAGCGCGTTGGGACTCATGAACACTGAAGCTTTCTTT
TRBV21-1	13	-	TRBJ2-4	-	CASIKVGGDIQYF	TGTGCCAGCATCAAGGTCGGAGGGGACATTCAGTACTTC
TRBV7-9	17	TRBD2	TRBJ2-7	-	CASSTPGLAGGPYEQYF	TGTGCCAGCAGCACACCGGGACTAGCGGGAGGTCCCTACGAGCAGTACTTC
TRBV7-9	14	-	TRBJ2-7	-	CASSFSEPPYEQYF	TGTGCCAGCAGCTTTTCGGAGCCCCCCTACGAGCAGTACTTC
TRBV10-1	15	TRBD2	TRBJ2-1	-	CASSELGGRDDEQFF	TGCGCCAGCAGTGAGCTGGGCGGGAGGGACGATGAGCAGTTCTTC
TRBV5-1	14	TRBD1	TRBJ1-4	once	CASGPGQGDEKLFF	TGCGCCAGCGGACCAGGACAGGGGGATGAAAAACTGTTTTTT
TRBV29-1	13	TRBD2	TRBJ2-5	-	CSVGTSVQETQYF	TGCAGCGTCGGGACTAGCGTCCAAGAGACCCAGTACTTC
TRBV18	16	TRBD1	TRBJ1-2	-	CASSPQEGAQLYGYTF	TGTGCCAGCTCACCCCAGGAGGGGGCCCAACTCTATGGCTACACCTTC
TRBV5-1	15	-	TRBJ2-1	-	CASSLSSPGYNEQFF	TGCGCCAGCAGCTTGTCCTCCCCGGGCTACAATGAGCAGTTCTTC
TRBV5-1	14	-	TRBJ1-1	-	CASRRGPENTEAFF	TGCGCCAGCCGTCGTGGCCCCGAGAACACTGAAGCTTTCTTT
TRBV11-2	17	TRBD2	TRBJ2-3	-	CASSTGLAGPGTDTQYF	TGTGCCAGCAGCACCGGACTAGCGGGACCCGGCACAGATACGCAGTATTTT
TRBV19	12	-	TRBJ1-1	-	CASRWGDTEAFF	TGTGCCAGTAGGTGGGGAGACACTGAAGCTTTCTTT
TRBV29-1	10	-	TRBJ2-1	-	CSVVRGEQFF	TGCAGCGTTGTCCGCGGTGAGCAGTTCTTC
TRBV7-9	17	TRBD2	TRBJ2-2	-	CASSPSGDYKDTGELFF	TGTGCCAGCAGCCCATCGGGGGACTATAAGGACACCGGGGAGCTGTTTTTT
TRBV7-8	18	-	TRBJ2-1	-	CASSLAEVRSSSYNEQFF	TGTGCCAGCAGCTTAGCGGAGGTGCGGTCAAGCTCCTACAATGAGCAGTTCTTC
TRBV18	21	TRBD1	TRBJ1-1	-	CASSPLIGTGGKSSVDTEAFF	TGTGCCAGCTCACCATTGATTGGGACAGGGGGCAAATCGTCGGTGGACACTGAAGCTTTCTTT
TRBV7-8	16	-	TRBJ1-2	-	CASSLARGRANYGYTF	TGTGCCAGCAGCTTAGCGCGTGGTAGAGCTAACTATGGCTACACCTTC
TRBV19	16	TRBD1	TRBJ2-2	-	CASSTGTGVDTGELFF	TGTGCCAGTAGTACCGGGACAGGGGTCGACACCGGGGAGCTGTTTTTT
TRBV7-9	14	-	TRBJ1-2	-	CASSLAGEDYGYTF	TGTGCCAGCAGCTTAGCAGGGGAGGACTATGGCTACACCTTC